These 30 T cell receptor beta chains were sequenced from one sample in a study of T cell changes during pregnancy in multiple sclerosis. Only in-frame clones appear in the TCRdb table, and some are missing; sequencing was by immunoSEQ multiplex PCR. The sample shows around 63,000 clones, under 95% of them seen only once. Source: peripheral blood, taken after pregnancy. All receptors derive from a female donor with multiple sclerosis, enrolled in a pregnancy study.

The chain carries TRBV4-1 and TRBJ2-3, with 7 bases that match TRBD1. Per germline, CDR1 MGHRA and CDR2 YSYEKL. CDR3 length: 16 amino acids. V trimming: 0 bases; J trimming: 1 base; junction bases outside the gene matches: 4. The CDR3 region is CASSQDSGQGTDTQYF. DNA for the CDR3: TGCGCCAGCAGCCAAGATTCCGGACAGGGCACAGATACGCAGTATTTT.

The rearrangement uses TRBV2 and TRBJ1-5, with D maybe TRBD1 (5 bases). CDR1 and CDR2 (germline): SNHLY, FYNNEI. The CDR3 is 15 amino acids. V lost 4 bases and J lost 11, with 21 bases in between. This CDR3 reads CASSGRARVTAAQHF. CDR3 bases: TGTGCCAGCAGTGGCCGGGCCAGGGTGACCGCGGCCCAGCATTTT. The full variable domain, with the rest looked up from reference TRBV2 and TRBJ1-5, is EPEVTQTPSHQVTQMGQEVILRCVPISNHLYFYWYRQILGQKVEFLVSFYNNEISEKSEIFDDQFSVERPDGSNFTLKIRSTKLEDSAMYFCASSGRARVTAAQHFGDGTRLSIL.

The chain couples TRBV10-3 to TRBJ2-5; TRBD2 matches at 9 bases. Germline CDR1 ENHRY, CDR2 SYGVKD. The CDR3 covers 18 residues. J lost 5 bases, V lost 5 bases, and 18 bases had no gene match. The CDR3 spells CAISKQSNLAGSRETQYF. The CDR3 bases are TGTGCCATCAGTAAGCAAAGTAACCTAGCGGGATCGCGGGAGACCCAGTACTTC.

The J gene is TRBJ2-7, the V gene TRBV6-5; no reliable D call. The V end was cut by 0 bases, the J end by 3 bases, with 9 bases between. This CDR3 region has 14 residues. Germline V lookup: CDR1 MNHEY, CDR2 SVGAGI. The CDR3 DNA reads TGTGCCAGCAGTTACTCCCAGGCCTACTACGAGCAGTACTTC. Amino acids: CASSYSQAYYEQYF.

In this sample, this clone turned up once. The J gene is TRBJ1-2, the V gene TRBV5-5, with TRBD1 as a possible D gene (5 bases). The ends were cut back, 4 bases at V and 4 bases at J, with 20 bases in the middle. The CDR3 is 16 amino acids. In germline, CDR1 is SGHKS, CDR2 YYEKEE (reference sequence). CDR3 loop: CASSGAPSTAAYGYTF. CDR3 nucleotide sequence: TGTGCCAGCAGCGGAGCCCCATCGACAGCCGCCTATGGCTACACCTTC.

J is TRBJ1-1 and V is TRBV4-2; weak D call: TRBD1 (6 bases). V lost 0 bases to trimming and J lost 12 bases, with 17 bases between them. This CDR3 contains 14 residues. Germline V gene lookup returns CDR1 LGHNA and CDR2 YNFKEQ. The CDR3 loop is CASSQDLITGTTFF. The DNA of the CDR3 is TGTGCCAGCAGCCAAGATCTTATAACAGGGACGACTTTCTTT.

This clone was observed a single time. V usage is TRBV7-3 and J usage is TRBJ2-7; TRBD2 matches at 7 bases. The trim removed 1 base at V and 3 bases at J, leaving 6 bases unmatched. Germline CDR1 and CDR2: SGHTA and FQGTGA. CDR3 length equals 15 residues. Here the CDR3 reads CASSLSAGAYYEQYF. In DNA form, the CDR3 reads TGTGCCAGCAGCTTAAGCGCGGGAGCTTACTACGAGCAGTACTTC. The full variable domain, in which reference TRBV7-3 and TRBJ2-7 provide the parts outside the CDR3, is GAGVSQTPSNKVTEKGKYVELRCDPISGHTALYWYRQSLGQGPEFLIYFQGTGAADDSGLPNDRFFAVRPEGSVSTLKIQRTERGDSAVYLCASSLSAGAYYEQYFGPGTRLTVT.

This chain connects TRBV7-9 to TRBJ1-1; the D gene is possibly TRBD1 (6 bases). Germline loops: CDR1 SEHNR, CDR2 FQNEAQ (reference sequence). Trimming took 0 bases from V and 6 from J, leaving 20 bases between them. This CDR3 has 17 amino acids. The CDR3: CASSLAPGRGAWSEAFF. Written as DNA, the CDR3 is TGTGCCAGCAGCTTAGCCCCGGGGAGGGGGGCCTGGTCTGAAGCTTTCTTT.

This clone was seen only a few times. The CDR3 sequence is CASSLALRGYGYTF. For the CDR3, the DNA is TGTGCCAGCAGCTTAGCGTTAAGGGGCTATGGCTACACCTTC. This rearrangement joins TRBV7-2 to TRBJ1-2, with D tentatively TRBD1 (5 bases). From germline, CDR1 is SGHTA and CDR2 FQGNSA. The ends were cut back, 0 bases at V and 4 bases at J, with 9 bases in the middle. There are 14 residues in the CDR3.

The chain uses TRBV6-4 and TRBJ2-3; no reliable D call. The germline V gene has CDR1 MRHNA and CDR2 SNTAGT. The CDR3 spans 14 residues. V was trimmed by 4 bases and J by 3 bases, leaving 11 bases between them. The CDR3 sequence is CASSGTDGTDTQYF. CDR3 nucleotides: TGTGCCAGCAGTGGAACAGATGGAACAGATACGCAGTATTTT.

This chain uses TRBV9 with TRBJ2-7; 11 bases align to TRBD1. The V segment lost 3 bases and the J segment 4 bases; nucleotides outside the gene matches: 12. Germline V CDR1 and CDR2: SGDLS, YYNGEE. There are 17 residues in the CDR3. DNA of the CDR3: TGTGCCAGCAGCGCACGGACAGGGGGCGTTTCAAGGTACGAGCAGTACTTC. It yields the protein CASSARTGGVSRYEQYF.

This clone was seen only once. The chain joins TRBV4-2 to TRBJ2-5; weak D call: TRBD1 (5 bases). The ends were cut back, 1 base at V and 2 bases at J, with 26 bases in the middle. The V gene's germline CDR1 is LGHNA and CDR2 YNFKEQ. This CDR3 contains 20 residues. CDR3 nucleotide sequence: TGTGCCAGCAGCCAAGGTCGTGGTATTGGGGCTCGGGCCGGGCAAGAGACCCAGTACTTC. It is translated as CASSQGRGIGARAGQETQYF.

The genes are TRBV19 and TRBJ2-7; D is unclear. Trimming took 7 bases from V and 5 from J, leaving 6 bases between them. The CDR3 loop spans 10 amino acids. The germline gives CDR1 LNHDA, CDR2 SQIVND (reference sequence). This CDR3 is CASNCDEQYF. CDR3 bases: TGTGCCAGTAATTGCGACGAGCAGTACTTC.

The J gene is TRBJ2-1, the V gene TRBV7-2, with D possibly TRBD2 on 6 matching bases. This CDR3 has 16 residues. Trimming left V 5 bases short and J 0 bases short, with 14 bases between. CDR1 SGHTA and CDR2 FQGNSA come from the germline V gene. CDR3 sequence reads: CASSPGLPSSYNEQFF. The CDR3 DNA reads as TGTGCCAGCAGCCCGGGACTCCCGAGCTCCTACAATGAGCAGTTCTTC.

J is TRBJ2-4 and V is TRBV5-1, with D perhaps matching TRBD1 (6 bases). CDR1 and CDR2 (germline): SGHRS, YFSETQ. Trimming removed 0 bases from V and 1 base from J, with 20 bases in between. The CDR3 totals 19 residues. The CDR3 is CASSLVAGQGFLAKNIQYF. CDR3 coding DNA: TGCGCCAGCAGCTTGGTAGCAGGCCAGGGGTTTTTGGCCAAAAACATTCAGTACTTC.

The gene calls are TRBV2 and TRBJ2-3; D uncertain. V dropped 5 bases and J dropped 5 bases, with 5 bases sitting between them. Germline assignment: CDR1 SNHLY and CDR2 FYNNEI. The CDR3 runs 11 residues. In DNA form, the CDR3 reads TGTGCCAGCAGTCCCCAAGATACGCAGTATTTT. It specifies CASSPQDTQYF. The full variable domain, completed using reference TRBV2 and TRBJ2-3, is EPEVTQTPSHQVTQMGQEVILRCVPISNHLYFYWYRQILGQKVEFLVSFYNNEISEKSEIFDDQFSVERPDGSNFTLKIRSTKLEDSAMYFCASSPQDTQYFGPGTRLTVL.

This chain joins TRBV9 and TRBJ2-3; D gene unclear. V was clipped by 4 bases and J by 3 bases, with 9 bases between them. CDR1 SGDLS and CDR2 YYNGEE come from the germline V gene. This CDR3 has 13 residues. The CDR3 bases are TGTGCCAGCAGCTCTTACAGAACAGATACGCAGTATTTT. It encodes CASSSYRTDTQYF.

The rearrangement links TRBV30 to TRBJ1-6; D uncertain. This CDR3 has 15 amino acids. Germline V gives CDR1 GTSNPN, CDR2 SVGIG (reference sequence). The ends were cut back, 2 bases at V and 6 bases at J, with 14 bases in the middle. The CDR3: CAWSLYEGVNSPLHF. The CDR3 region has the DNA TGTGCCTGGAGTCTATACGAGGGAGTTAATTCACCCCTCCACTTT.

V and J are TRBV25-1 and TRBJ2-2; 11 bases align to TRBD1. V trimming: 4 bases; J trimming: 8 bases; junction bases outside the gene matches: 6. The CDR3 length is 15 residues. Germline V gene sequence: CDR1 MGHDK, CDR2 SYGVNS. CDR3 loop: CASSGTGGLGGELFF. In nucleotides, the CDR3 is TGTGCCAGCAGTGGGACAGGGGGCCTGGGGGGGGAGCTGTTTTTT.

This clone appeared a few times. The chain employs TRBV4-1 and TRBJ2-7, with TRBD2 matching over 11 bases. The CDR3 consists of 15 residues. Germline lookup yields CDR1 MGHRA and CDR2 YSYEKL. The J segment lost 7 bases and the V segment lost 2 bases, leaving 7 bases of the junction unmatched. Here the CDR3 reads CASSQLAGGLGEQYF. The CDR3 DNA follows: TGCGCCAGCAGCCAATTAGCGGGAGGGCTGGGGGAGCAGTACTTC.

This clone was observed a single time. The chain carries TRBV4-1 and TRBJ2-3; 7 nucleotides line up with TRBD2. This CDR3 comprises 15 residues. After removal of 6 bases from V and 0 bases from J, the junction contained 6 bases not matched to a gene. CDR1 MGHRA and CDR2 YSYEKL come from the germline V gene. This CDR3 is CASRLAGVSTDTQYF. The CDR3 bases are TGCGCCAGCAGGTTGGCGGGGGTGAGCACAGATACGCAGTATTTT.

The chain carries TRBV25-1 and TRBJ2-3; TRBD2 matches at 12 bases. Germline loops: CDR1 MGHDK, CDR2 SYGVNS. V was clipped by 4 bases and J by 6 bases; unmatched bases: 8. The CDR3 runs to 16 residues. Here the CDR3 reads CASSGLLAGGTDTQYF. CDR3 sequence (DNA): TGTGCCAGCAGTGGACTACTAGCGGGGGGAACGGATACGCAGTATTTT.

V is TRBV11-1 and J is TRBJ2-7; D call uncertain. This CDR3 has 13 residues. The V and J ends lost 1 base and 3 bases respectively, with 7 bases between them. Per germline, CDR1 SGHAT and CDR2 FQDESV (reference sequence). The CDR3 is CASSLDRFYEQYF. The CDR3 DNA sequence: TGTGCCAGCAGCTTAGACCGGTTCTACGAGCAGTACTTC. Drawing the rest from reference TRBV11-1 and TRBJ2-7, the complete variable domain is EAEVAQSPRYKITEKSQAVAFWCDPISGHATLYWYRQILGQGPELLVQFQDESVVDDSQLPKDRFSAERLKGVDSTLKIQPAELGDSAMYLCASSLDRFYEQYFGPGTRLTVT.

CDR3 amino acids: CASHRPGTGAYEQYF. In nucleotides, the CDR3 is TGTGCCAGTCACCGCCCCGGGACAGGTGCCTACGAGCAGTACTTC. The V gene is TRBV28, the J gene TRBJ2-7, with TRBD1 identical over 8 bases. The CDR3 runs to 15 residues. V was pared by 9 bases and J by 2 bases, with 12 bases of the junction left unmatched. CDR1 and CDR2 from the germline V gene are MDHEN and SYDVKM.

The DNA of the CDR3 is TGTGCCAGCTCACTCCAGCGGGAGAGCGAGCAGTACTTC. The encoded protein is CASSLQRESEQYF. V and J are TRBV18 and TRBJ2-7, with TRBD2 matching 8 bases. The V segment lost 4 bases and the J segment 6 bases; nucleotides outside the gene matches: 5. The CDR3 sequence is 13 residues long. Germline CDR1 reads KGHSH; CDR2 reads LQKENI.

The chain combines TRBV6-1 with TRBJ1-1, with D perhaps matching TRBD1 (5 bases). CDR1 and CDR2 from the germline V gene are MNHNS and SASEGT. The CDR3 runs to 13 residues. With 7 bases removed from V and 1 base from J, the gap between germline ends came to 10 bases. The CDR3 is CASNPGSNTEAFF. The CDR3 nucleotides are TGTGCCAGCAACCCAGGGTCGAACACTGAAGCTTTCTTT.

The V and J genes are TRBV30 and TRBJ2-1; 10 nucleotides line up with TRBD2. The CDR3 is 15 amino acids. J gave up 4 bases and V 3 bases, and 6 bases lay outside the gene matches. Per the germline V gene, CDR1 is GTSNPN and CDR2 is SVGIG (reference sequence). As DNA, the CDR3 is TGTGCCTGGAGCGAAGGGACTAGCGAATACAATGAGCAGTTCTTC. Protein sequence: CAWSEGTSEYNEQFF.

This rearrangement joins TRBV5-1 to TRBJ1-4, with 11 bases aligning to TRBD1. The CDR3 has 15 amino acids. With 3 bases clipped from V and 8 bases from J, the junction kept 6 bases outside the gene matches. Germline V gene sequence: CDR1 SGHRS, CDR2 YFSETQ. The CDR3 protein is CASSSSGTGGEKLFF. The DNA for the CDR3 is TGCGCCAGCAGCTCCTCCGGGACAGGGGGAGAAAAACTGTTTTTT.

The table lists this clone with many counts. The rearrangement joins TRBV10-3 to TRBJ2-7; D is perhaps TRBD2 (5 bases). The CDR3 extends over 14 amino acids. V lost 10 bases and J lost 1, with 17 bases in between. Germline CDR1 is ENHRY and CDR2 is SYGVKD. CDR3 amino acids: CASAKGSGSYEQYF. CDR3 coding DNA: TGTGCCAGTGCTAAGGGTTCGGGGTCCTACGAGCAGTACTTC.

The V and J genes are TRBV28 and TRBJ2-3; TRBD2 agrees at 14 bases. The CDR3 runs 17 residues. Losses at the gene ends were 6 bases for V and 2 bases for J; bases not matched to a gene: 7. Germline CDR1 is MDHEN and CDR2 is SYDVKM. CDR3 DNA: TGTGCCAGCAGCCTAGGACTAGCGGGAGGCGCCACAGATACGCAGTATTTT. Its protein is CASSLGLAGGATDTQYF.